This T cell receptor beta chain was captured in a study of identical twins. Regarding the study as a whole: The models systematically underestimated how much out-of-frame TCR alpha was shared in monozygotic twins.

TCRdb reprocessed the 5' RACE reads with MiXCR, giving one entry per CDR3 protein. The sample contains 640,000 or so distinct CDR3 sequences, over 5% of which appear only once. The CDR3 is 13 amino acids. CDR1 is SGHVS and CDR2 is FNYEAQ in the germline V gene. The ends were cut back, 6 bases at V and 5 bases at J, with 14 bases in the middle. This clonotype was observed many times. The antigen is unknown. J is TRBJ2-7 and V is TRBV7-6; D may correspond to TRBD1 or TRBD2 (6 bases each). The sequenced material came from naive T cells sorted from blood. The sequence came from a man younger than 35 in good health. CDR3 DNA sequence: TGTGCCAGCAGAGGGGGGCCGAGTCACGAGCAGTACTTC. It is translated as CASRGGPSHEQYF.